This T cell receptor beta chain was identified during a study of T cells in Graves' hyperthyroidism and ophthalmopathy. This clonotype has only a few counts. Uncontrolled infection, other autoimmune disease, pregnancy or lactation led to exclusion. There are 12 residues in the CDR3. The V and J ends lost 8 bases and 8 bases respectively, with 15 bases between them. Germline loops: CDR1 MNHNS, CDR2 SASEGT. Amplification targeted TCR beta CDR3 regions from RNA transcripts. First-round RT-PCR of the TCR CDR3 relied on the HTBI primer set. Each CDR3 protein gets one entry after TCRdb re-called the multiplex PCR reads with MiXCR. The data show approximately 400,000 distinct CDR3 sequences, about a sixth seen once.

The TCR sequence derives from a woman aged 18-35 years with Graves' hyperthyroidism that later progressed to Graves' ophthalmopathy. The sample comprised blood. The chain uses TRBV6-1 and TRBJ1-1, with D possibly being TRBD1 (5 bases). CDR3 loop: CASAAGVQEAFF. The CDR3 nucleotides read TGTGCCAGCGCGGCGGGGGTGCAGGAAGCTTTCTTT.